Sequencing of this T cell receptor (beta chain) was carried out in a study of T cell responses to AZD1222 COVID-19 vaccine. Produced via immunoSEQ multiplex PCR; TCRdb's table is partial and in-frame only. Among around 150,000 clones listed, more than 85% were seen once. V dropped 4 bases and J dropped 9 bases, with 14 bases sitting between them. Germline CDR1 is SGHDT and CDR2 is YYEEEE. This CDR3 is 14 amino acids long. This chain joins TRBV5-6 and TRBJ1-6; possibly TRBD1 for D (5 bases). This sequence originates from an adult in good health. Specimen: peripheral blood, collected on day 0 of AZD1222 vaccination. The CDR3 sequence: CASSLDMLTSPLHF. In DNA, the CDR3 is TGTGCCAGCAGCCTGGACATGCTGACTTCACCCCTCCACTTT. Full variable domain (rest looked up from reference TRBV5-6 and TRBJ1-6): DAGVTQSPTHLIKTRGQQVTLRCSPKSGHDTVSWYQQALGQGPQFIFQYYEEEERQRGNFPDRFSGHQFPNYSSELNVNALLLGDSALYLCASSLDMLTSPLHFGNGTRLTVT.